The 3 T cell receptor beta chains below were found in one sample sequenced in a study of T cell repertoires in cytomegalovirus infection. The antigens for these receptors are not known. TCRdb passed the reads through MiXCR, listing each CDR3 protein once. The sample carries a few hundred thousand distinct CDR3 sequences, around two fifths recorded once. The source was cultured PBMCs, collected from culture after CMV antigen stimulation. These receptors all come from a human donor in good health (CMV status not recorded). Some clones in this sample may be carry-over from other donors' samples.

This clonotype was counted a few times. The rearrangement uses TRBV6-1 and TRBJ2-2; a weak D match, TRBD2 (5 bases). The V gene lost 6 bases and the J gene lost 3 bases, with 11 bases spanning the gap. The CDR3 length is 14 residues. Looked up from germline, CDR1 is MNHNS and CDR2 is SASEGT. CDR3 nucleotides: TGTGCCAGCAGAAAACCCGGGGACACCGGGGAGCTGTTTTTT. Protein: CASRKPGDTGELFF.

CDR3 bases: TGTGCCAGCAGGGTCGGGACAAAAGCTTTCTTT. Protein: CASRVGTKAFF. The V call is TRBV6-2 or TRBV6-3, the J call TRBJ1-1; a possible D gene is TRBD1 (6 bases). The germline V gene encodes CDR1 MNHEY and CDR2 SVGEGT. Trimming stripped 6 bases from V and 9 bases from J, with 11 bases between. The CDR3 contains 11 residues.

The chain has TRBV5-1 and TRBJ1-3; no firm D call. CDR3 length equals 15 residues. The germline V and J ends were trimmed by 2 bases and 0 bases, with 9 bases remaining between them. From germline, CDR1 is SGHRS and CDR2 YFSETQ. CDR3 nucleotides: TGCGCCAGCAGCTTAAACTGGTTCTCTGGAAACACCATATATTTT. This sequence encodes CASSLNWFSGNTIYF.